One and the same sample provided the 10 T cell receptor beta chains below, sequenced in a study of CD8 T cells in ankylosing spondylitis. Using its own MiXCR run on the 5' RACE reads, TCRdb lists one record per CDR3 protein. The sample comprises roughly 230,000 distinct CDR3 sequences, more than 15% of which are singletons, and around 33% rests with the top ten. The sequencing input was blood, either unsorted or a sorted T cell fraction (not recorded which). Every receptor here comes from a male donor with ankylosing spondylitis or in good health (not recorded which).

The J gene is TRBJ1-5, the V gene TRBV4-3; no reliable D call. The V gene lost 1 base and the J gene lost 0 bases, with 7 bases spanning the gap. Germline V gene sequence: CDR1 LGHNA, CDR2 YSLEER. The CDR3 sequence is 15 residues long. The CDR3 loop is CASSQAPSSNQPQHF. The CDR3 region has the DNA TGCGCCAGCAGCCAAGCGCCCAGTAGCAATCAGCCCCAGCATTTT.

The chain carries TRBV12-3 or TRBV12-4 and TRBJ2-5; 7 bases line up with TRBD1. V lost 3 bases, J lost 1 base, and 8 bases stayed unmatched. The CDR3 runs to 16 residues. CDR3 nucleotides: TGTGCCAGCAGTTTCCTTTCCAGGGACAGCCAAGAGACCCAGTACTTC. This codes for CASSFLSRDSQETQYF.

The table lists this clonotype with a few counts. The rearrangement links TRBV6-2 or TRBV6-3 to TRBJ2-7; no reliable D call. The CDR3 sequence is 12 residues long. Germline CDR1 reads MNHEY; CDR2 reads SVGEGT. The V end lost 2 bases, the J end lost 4 bases, and 6 bases lay between the germline ends. Here the CDR3 reads CASSYLEYEQYF. CDR3 sequence (DNA): TGTGCCAGCAGTTACCTAGAGTACGAGCAGTACTTC.

The chain uses TRBV12-3 or TRBV12-4 and TRBJ1-6, with 7 bases aligning to TRBD1. The CDR3 is made up of 13 amino acids. V was pared by 5 bases and J by 13 bases, with 8 bases of the junction left unmatched. The CDR3 DNA reads as TGTGCCAGCAGTCAGACAGGGTCGTTTCCCCTCCACTTT. Translating it yields CASSQTGSFPLHF.

This clonotype appeared many times. The gene calls are TRBV4-1 and TRBJ2-5; no definite D call. The V end lost 1 base, the J end lost 3 bases, and 6 bases lay between the germline ends. The CDR3 has 13 amino acids. Germline CDR1 reads MGHRA; CDR2 reads YSYEKL. CDR3 nucleotide sequence: TGCGCCAGCAGCCAAGTTCCAGAAGAGACCCAGTACTTC. This gives the protein CASSQVPEETQYF.

Only a few counts were recorded for this clonotype. The CDR3 loop reads CASSGQGLLNTEAFF. The CDR3 nucleotides read TGTGCCAGCTCGGGACAGGGCCTCTTGAACACTGAAGCTTTCTTT. The chain joins TRBV6-2 or TRBV6-3 to TRBJ1-1; TRBD1 aligns across 9 bases. Germline V gene lookup returns CDR1 MNHEY and CDR2 SVGEGT. The CDR3 is 15 residues long. J was trimmed by 0 bases and V by 8 bases; bases with no gene match: 7.

As regards this clonotype: Just one base apart from a much larger clone, this may be a read error. The chain links TRBV7-2 to TRBJ2-7; 7 bases fit TRBD2. The DNA end is more similar to TRBJ2-1, so the J call may be wrong. The CDR3 is 11 residues long. Germline CDR1 reads SGHTA; CDR2 reads FQGNSA. The CDR3 DNA reads TGTGCCAGCAGCTGGGACTACGAGCAGTTCTTC. Residues: CASSWDYEQFF.

The rearrangement uses TRBV20-1 and TRBJ2-4; maybe TRBD1 (6 bases). V shed 7 bases and J shed 4 bases, with 20 bases lying between them. Germline lookup yields CDR1 DFQATT and CDR2 SNEGSKA (reference sequence). The CDR3 loop spans 15 amino acids. The CDR3 reads CSDQSLGARKNIQYF. The CDR3 nucleotides are TGCAGTGACCAAAGTCTGGGGGCGCGGAAAAACATTCAGTACTTC.

This clonotype came up a few times. This chain links TRBV15 with TRBJ2-7; 7 nucleotides agree with TRBD1. This CDR3 spans 15 amino acids. The germline V gene has CDR1 LNHNV and CDR2 YYDKDF (reference sequence). Losses at the gene ends were 3 bases for V and 3 bases for J; bases not matched to a gene: 8. The CDR3 protein is CATSSRPGQIYEQYF. The CDR3 bases are TGTGCCACCAGCAGCAGGCCGGGACAGATCTACGAGCAGTACTTC.

This chain links TRBV11-2 with TRBJ2-5; TRBD2 agrees at 8 bases. Per the germline V gene, CDR1 is SGHAT and CDR2 is FQNNGV. V lost 5 bases to trimming and J lost 5 bases; unmatched junction nucleotides: 7. There are 14 residues in the CDR3. CDR3 DNA sequence: TGTGCCAGCAGCCCAATAGCGGGAAGGGAGACCCAGTACTTC. Translating gives CASSPIAGRETQYF.